This TCR beta chain was identified during a study of T cell changes during pregnancy in multiple sclerosis. Germline CDR1 reads MNHEY; CDR2 reads SVGAGI. Trimming removed 2 bases from V and 6 bases from J, with 5 bases in between. This CDR3 contains 13 residues. Profiling relied on immunoSEQ multiplex PCR, and the TCRdb table lists in-frame clones only, not all of them. The sample consists of 85,000 to 100,000 clones, 92% of them appearing once. This TCR was sampled from a female donor with multiple sclerosis, enrolled in a pregnancy study. The chain recombines TRBV6-5 with TRBJ2-6; TRBD1 might be the D (5 bases). Here the sequenced sample was peripheral blood, taken in the first trimester of pregnancy. The CDR3 sequence: CASSYGQANVLTF. CDR3 DNA sequence: TGTGCCAGCAGTTACGGACAGGCCAACGTCCTGACTTTC.